These 2 T cell receptor beta chains share one sample of origin, sequenced in a study of T cell clonotyping in hematopoietic cell transplantation. This sample's time point: recipient sample about 28 days before transplant, after cytoreduction. Repertoires were generated with immunoSEQ multiplex PCR, while TCRdb's copy carries only in-frame clones and drops some. Among 25,000 to 30,000 clones, about four fifths were seen once, and the ten largest hold about 1.7%. Specimen: peripheral blood mononuclear cells, collected before stem cell transplant. The receptors shown here come from a man aged 40-49 years with acute myeloid leukemia. Some clones in this sample may be carry-over from other donors' samples.

J is TRBJ1-5 and V is TRBV10-2; D possibly corresponds to TRBD1 (5 bases). V lost 3 bases to trimming and J lost 4 bases, with 7 bases between them. This CDR3 region has 13 residues. Germline loops: CDR1 WSHSY, CDR2 SAAADI. The CDR3 DNA sequence: TGCGCCAGCAGTGACTACAGGAATCAGCCCCAGCATTTT. This sequence encodes CASSDYRNQPQHF.

This clone was picked up one time. The genes are TRBV7-6 and TRBJ1-3; TRBD1 might be the D (6 bases). Germline CDR1 is SGHVS and CDR2 is FNYEAQ. Trimming cost V 1 base and J 0 bases, with 13 bases left between them. The CDR3 spans 17 residues. The CDR3 nucleotides are TGTGCCAGCAGCTTAGTAGGACAGACGATCTCTGGAAACACCATATATTTT. This sequence encodes CASSLVGQTISGNTIYF. The variable domain in full, completed from reference TRBV7-6 and TRBJ1-3, reads GAGVSQSPRYKVTKRGQDVALRCDPISGHVSLYWYRQALGQGPEFLTYFNYEAQQDKSGLPNDRFSAERPEGSISTLTIQRTEQRDSAMYRCASSLVGQTISGNTIYFGEGSWLTVV.